This TCR beta chain emerged from a study of CD8+ T cells in alopecia areata. The CDR3 extends over 15 amino acids. V lost 5 bases, J lost 3 bases, and 9 bases stayed unmatched. Germline-derived CDR1 and CDR2 are SGHRS and YFSETQ. RNA, once extracted, was reverse transcribed into cDNA for use as the sequencing template. Generated by immunoSEQ multiplex PCR, the TCRdb table keeps only in-frame clones and is missing some. Among 15,000 to 17,000 clones listed, 50% to 65% were seen once. Specimens obtained from alopecia areata patients comprised lesional scalp punch biopsies and peripheral blood. This chain links TRBV5-1 with TRBJ2-7; TRBD1 matches at 9 bases. The receptor's source is a human donor with alopecia areata. The sample consisted of skin. This CDR3 is CASSSTGTGNYEQYF. The CDR3 nucleotides read TGCGCCAGCAGTTCCACCGGGACAGGGAACTACGAGCAGTACTTC.